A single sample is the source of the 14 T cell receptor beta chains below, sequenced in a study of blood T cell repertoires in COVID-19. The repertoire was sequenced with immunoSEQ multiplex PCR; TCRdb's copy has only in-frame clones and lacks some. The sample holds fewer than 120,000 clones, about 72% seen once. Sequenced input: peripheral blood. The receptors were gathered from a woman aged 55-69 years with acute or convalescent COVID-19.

CDR3 in DNA: TGTGCCAGCAGCCCGGACTTATTGCGGACAGCCTCGCCCCTCCACTTT. Residues: CASSPDLLRTASPLHF. The chain couples TRBV7-9 to TRBJ1-6; D may be TRBD1 (6 bases). Per germline, CDR1 SEHNR and CDR2 FQNEAQ (reference sequence). V dropped 5 bases and J dropped 13 bases, with 24 bases sitting between them. The CDR3 runs to 16 residues.

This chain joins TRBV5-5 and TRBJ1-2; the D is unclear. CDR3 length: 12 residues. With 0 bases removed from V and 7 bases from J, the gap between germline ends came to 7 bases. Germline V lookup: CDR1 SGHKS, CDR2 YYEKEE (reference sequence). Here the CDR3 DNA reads TGTGCCAGCAGCTTGGCGACACTTGGCTACACCTTC. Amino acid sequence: CASSLATLGYTF. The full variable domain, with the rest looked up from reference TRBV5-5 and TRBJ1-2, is DAGVTQSPTHLIKTRGQQVTLRCSPISGHKSVSWYQQVLGQGPQFIFQYYEKEERGRGNFPDRFSARQFPNYSSELNVNALLLGDSALYLCASSLATLGYTFGSGTRLTVV.

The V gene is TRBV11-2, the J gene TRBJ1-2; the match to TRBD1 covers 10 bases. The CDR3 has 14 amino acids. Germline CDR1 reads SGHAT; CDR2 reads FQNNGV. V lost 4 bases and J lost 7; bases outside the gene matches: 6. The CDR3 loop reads CASSSWDRGSGYTF. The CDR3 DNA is TGTGCCAGCAGCTCCTGGGACAGGGGAAGTGGCTACACCTTC.

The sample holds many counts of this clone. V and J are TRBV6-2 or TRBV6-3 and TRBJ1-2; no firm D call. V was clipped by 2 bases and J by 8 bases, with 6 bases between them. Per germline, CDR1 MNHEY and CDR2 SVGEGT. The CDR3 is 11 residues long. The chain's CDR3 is CASSYPEGYTF. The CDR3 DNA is TGTGCCAGCAGTTACCCGGAGGGCTACACCTTC.

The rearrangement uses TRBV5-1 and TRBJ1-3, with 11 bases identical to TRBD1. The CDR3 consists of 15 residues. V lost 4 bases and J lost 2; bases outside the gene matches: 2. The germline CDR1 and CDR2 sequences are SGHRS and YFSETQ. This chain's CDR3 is CASSVDRGPGNTIYF. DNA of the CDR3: TGCGCCAGCAGCGTGGACAGGGGGCCTGGAAACACCATATATTTT. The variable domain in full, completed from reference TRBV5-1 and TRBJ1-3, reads KAGVTQTPRYLIKTRGQQVTLSCSPISGHRSVSWYQQTPGQGLQFLFEYFSETQRNKGNFPGRFSGRQFSNSRSEMNVSTLELGDSALYLCASSVDRGPGNTIYFGEGSWLTVV.

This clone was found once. CDR3 in amino acids: CASSRDGGRTGELFF. CDR3 bases: TGTGCCAGCAGCCGTGACGGGGGTAGGACCGGGGAGCTGTTTTTT. The chain uses TRBV7-2 and TRBJ2-2, with D possibly being TRBD2 (6 bases). From germline, CDR1 is SGHTA and CDR2 FQGNSA. The V end lost 5 bases, the J end lost 5 bases, and 15 bases lay between the germline ends. This CDR3 is built from 15 residues.

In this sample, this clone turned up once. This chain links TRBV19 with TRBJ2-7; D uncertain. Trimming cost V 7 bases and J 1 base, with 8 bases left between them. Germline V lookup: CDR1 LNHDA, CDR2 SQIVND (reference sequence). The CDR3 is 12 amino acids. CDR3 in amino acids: CASMSSSYEQYF. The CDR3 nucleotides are TGTGCCAGTATGTCCAGTTCCTACGAGCAGTACTTC.

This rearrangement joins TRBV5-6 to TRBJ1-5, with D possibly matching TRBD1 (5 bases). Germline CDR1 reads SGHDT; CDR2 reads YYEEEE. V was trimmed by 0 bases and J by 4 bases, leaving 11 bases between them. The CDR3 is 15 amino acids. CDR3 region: CASSLAGDWNQPQHF. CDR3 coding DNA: TGTGCCAGCAGCTTGGCCGGGGACTGGAATCAGCCCCAGCATTTT.

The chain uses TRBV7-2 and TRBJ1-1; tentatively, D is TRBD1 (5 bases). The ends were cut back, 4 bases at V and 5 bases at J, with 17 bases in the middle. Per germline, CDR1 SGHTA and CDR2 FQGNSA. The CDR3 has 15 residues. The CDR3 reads CASSSLWAGGTEAFF. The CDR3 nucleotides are TGTGCCAGCAGCTCCCTTTGGGCGGGGGGGACTGAAGCTTTCTTT. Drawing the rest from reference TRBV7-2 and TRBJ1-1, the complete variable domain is GAGVSQSPSNKVTEKGKDVELRCDPISGHTALYWYRQSLGQGLEFLIYFQGNSAPDKSGLPSDRFSAERTGGSVSTLTIQRTQQEDSAVYLCASSSLWAGGTEAFFGQGTRLTVV.

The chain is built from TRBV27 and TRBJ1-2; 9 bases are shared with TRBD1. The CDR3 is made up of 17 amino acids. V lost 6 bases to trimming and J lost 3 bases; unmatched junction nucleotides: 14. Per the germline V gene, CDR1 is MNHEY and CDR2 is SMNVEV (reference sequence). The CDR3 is CASSRFSGQGLYYGYTF. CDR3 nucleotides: TGTGCCAGCAGCCGTTTCTCGGGACAGGGCCTTTACTATGGCTACACCTTC.

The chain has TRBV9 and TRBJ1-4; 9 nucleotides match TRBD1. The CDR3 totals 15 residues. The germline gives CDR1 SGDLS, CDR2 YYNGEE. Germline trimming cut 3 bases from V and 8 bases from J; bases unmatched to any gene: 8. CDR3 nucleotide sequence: TGTGCCAGCAGCGCCCCACAGGGGGCGGGAGAAAAACTGTTTTTT. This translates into CASSAPQGAGEKLFF.

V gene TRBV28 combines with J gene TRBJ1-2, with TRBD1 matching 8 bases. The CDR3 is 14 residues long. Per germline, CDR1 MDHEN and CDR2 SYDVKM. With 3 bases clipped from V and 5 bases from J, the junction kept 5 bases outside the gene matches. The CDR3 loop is CASSLTGAGYGYTF. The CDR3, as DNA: TGTGCCAGCAGTTTGACAGGGGCTGGGTATGGCTACACCTTC.

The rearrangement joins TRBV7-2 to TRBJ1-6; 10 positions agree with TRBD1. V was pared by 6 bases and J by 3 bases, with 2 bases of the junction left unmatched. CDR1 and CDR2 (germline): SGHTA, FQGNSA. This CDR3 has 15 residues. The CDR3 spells CASRGQGSYNSPLHF. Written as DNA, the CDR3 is TGTGCCAGCAGGGGACAGGGGAGCTATAATTCACCCCTCCACTTT.

CDR3 sequence (DNA): TGCGCCAGCAGTGCAACAGGCTACTCTGGAAACACCATATATTTT. Translating gives CASSATGYSGNTIYF. This chain uses TRBV10-1 with TRBJ1-3, with a possible D match to TRBD1 (5 bases). The germline gives CDR1 WNHNN, CDR2 SYGVQD (reference sequence). The CDR3 has 15 residues. With 4 bases removed from V and 0 bases from J, the gap between germline ends came to 10 bases.